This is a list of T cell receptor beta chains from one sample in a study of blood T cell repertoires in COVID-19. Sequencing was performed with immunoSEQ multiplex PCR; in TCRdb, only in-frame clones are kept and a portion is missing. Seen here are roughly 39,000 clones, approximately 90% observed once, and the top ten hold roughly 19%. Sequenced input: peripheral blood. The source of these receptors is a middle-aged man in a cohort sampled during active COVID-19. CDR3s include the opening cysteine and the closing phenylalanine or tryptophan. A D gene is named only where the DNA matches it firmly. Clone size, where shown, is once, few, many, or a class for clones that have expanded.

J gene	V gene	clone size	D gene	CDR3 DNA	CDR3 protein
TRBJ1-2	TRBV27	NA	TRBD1	TGTGCCAGCAGTTTTTTGGGACAGGCCTTTAATAACTATGGCTACACCTTC	CASSFLGQAFNNYGYTF
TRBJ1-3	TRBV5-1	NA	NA	TGCGCCAGCAGCTCACCGGGTCGCGACTCTGGAAACACCATATATTTT	CASSSPGRDSGNTIYF
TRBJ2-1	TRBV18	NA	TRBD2	TGTGCCAGCTCACCAACCCGCACTAGCGGGAGATGGGATGAGCAGTTCTTC	CASSPTRTSGRWDEQFF
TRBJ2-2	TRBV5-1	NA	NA	TGCGCCAGCAGCCCCCAAGGAGGGGGCGTGATCGGGGAGCTGTTTTTT	CASSPQGGGVIGELFF
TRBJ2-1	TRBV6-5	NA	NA	TGTGCCAGCAGACCGACAGACCGCTCCTACAATGAGCAGTTCTTC	CASRPTDRSYNEQFF
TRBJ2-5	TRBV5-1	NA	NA	TGCGCCAGCAGCCCCCCGGGGGTGGAAGAGACCCAGTACTTC	CASSPPGVEETQYF
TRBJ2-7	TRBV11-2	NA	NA	TGTGCCAGCAGCCGTCGGTCGGGAGTTTACGAGCAGTACTTC	CASSRRSGVYEQYF
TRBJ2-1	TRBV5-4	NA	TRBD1	TGTGCCAGCAGCGTAGGACAGGACAATGAGCAGTTCTTC	CASSVGQDNEQFF
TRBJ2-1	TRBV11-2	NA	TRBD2	TGTGCCAGCAGCATCTTACCGGGACTAGCGGGGGGGCTGTATGAGCAGTTCTTC	CASSILPGLAGGLYEQFF
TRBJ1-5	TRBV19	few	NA	TGTGCCAGTAGTCCCGGGTCATTCAATCAGCCCCAGCATTTT	CASSPGSFNQPQHF
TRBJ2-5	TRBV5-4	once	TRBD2	TGTGCCAGCAGCACTAGCGGGAAGGAGACCCAGTACTTC	CASSTSGKETQYF
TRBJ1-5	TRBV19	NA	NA	TGTGCCAGTTTAACAGGGCAGCCCACCGGGAATCAGCCCCAGCATTTT	CASLTGQPTGNQPQHF